These 17 T cell receptor beta chains were sequenced from one sample in a study of blood T cell repertoires in COVID-19. The table came from immunoSEQ multiplex PCR; TCRdb's copy has only in-frame clones and leaves some out. The sample consists of roughly 360,000 clones, around 87% of them appearing once. Sequencing was done on a sample of PBMCs or T cells enriched from blood (not recorded which). The receptors originated from a man aged 30 to 39 who had recovered from COVID-19.

This sequence joins TRBV3-1 (or the pseudogene TRBV3-2) and TRBJ2-5; TRBD1 agrees at 9 bases. With V trimmed by 4 bases and J by 4 bases, 4 bases remained unmatched. This CDR3 region has 14 residues. In germline, CDR1 is LGHDT, CDR2 YNNKEL (reference sequence). CDR3 nucleotides: TGTGCCAGCAGCCTCGGGACAGGGAGAGAGACCCAGTACTTC. This codes for CASSLGTGRETQYF.

J is TRBJ1-5 and V is TRBV19; a possible D gene is TRBD1 (5 bases). The germline gives CDR1 LNHDA, CDR2 SQIVND (reference sequence). This CDR3 has 14 amino acids. Trimming left V 4 bases short and J 2 bases short, with 9 bases between. The CDR3 is CASSTREGNQPQHF. The CDR3 DNA is TGTGCCAGTAGTACCAGGGAGGGCAATCAGCCCCAGCATTTT.

Only a few counts were recorded for this clone. V usage is TRBV10-3 and J usage is TRBJ2-1, with 11 bases matching TRBD1. The V and J ends lost 8 bases and 9 bases, in that order; junction bases with no gene match: 9. The CDR3 is made up of 14 amino acids. CDR1 and CDR2 (germline): ENHRY, SYGVKD. The CDR3 loop is CAISGTGGTGEQFF. In DNA form, the CDR3 reads TGTGCCATCTCCGGGACAGGGGGTACGGGTGAGCAGTTCTTC.

The V and J genes are TRBV19 and TRBJ1-1; D is unresolved. Germline V lookup: CDR1 LNHDA, CDR2 SQIVND (reference sequence). With 8 bases removed from V and 3 bases from J, the gap between germline ends came to 13 bases. The CDR3 spans 13 residues. The CDR3, as DNA: TGTGCCAGTTCGTACGGGGTAGACACTGAAGCTTTCTTT. Protein sequence: CASSYGVDTEAFF.

The chain has TRBV6-7 and TRBJ2-2; 11 bases align to TRBD2. TRBV6-7 is placed among ORFs of uncertain function. V was clipped by 2 bases and J by 5 bases; unmatched bases: 4. CDR3 length: 16 residues. CDR3 DNA: TGTGCCAGCAGTTACGAACTAGCGGGGGAGACCGGGGAGCTGTTTTTT. Its translation is CASSYELAGETGELFF.

V gene TRBV7-9 combines with J gene TRBJ1-1; D is undetermined. Looked up from germline, CDR1 is SEHNR and CDR2 is FQNEAQ (reference sequence). Trimming removed 2 bases from V and 5 bases from J, with 18 bases in between. The CDR3 consists of 16 residues. The CDR3 bases are TGTGCCAGCAGCTTACGTCGCGGGGAGGGATGGACTGAAGCTTTCTTT. Translation gives CASSLRRGEGWTEAFF.

This chain uses TRBV15 with TRBJ2-5, with 8 nucleotides matching TRBD2. CDR3 length: 16 residues. CDR1 is LNHNV and CDR2 is YYDKDF in the germline V gene (reference sequence). The trim removed 1 base at V and 1 base at J, leaving 5 bases unmatched. CDR3 bases: TGTGCCACCAGCAGAGCGAGCGGGGGTTCCCAAGAGACCCAGTACTTC. Translation gives CATSRASGGSQETQYF. Based on the CDR3 plus reference TRBV15 and TRBJ2-5, the full variable domain is DAMVIQNPRYQVTQFGKPVTLSCSQTLNHNVMYWYQQKSSQAPKLLFHYYDKDFNNEADTPDNFQSRRPNTSFCFLDIRSPGLGDTAMYLCATSRASGGSQETQYFGPGTRLLVL.

The chain couples TRBV6-1 to TRBJ2-5; D perhaps matches TRBD1 (5 bases). The CDR3 covers 16 residues. Germline-derived CDR1 and CDR2 are MNHNS and SASEGT. Trimming shortened V by 4 bases and J by 2 bases, and 17 bases separated the two germline ends. CDR3 protein: CASSARTPRGQETQYF. The CDR3 DNA sequence: TGTGCCAGCAGTGCCCGAACCCCAAGGGGTCAAGAGACCCAGTACTTC.

The chain employs TRBV7-2 and TRBJ2-3, with 12 bases lining up with TRBD2. Germline V gene sequence: CDR1 SGHTA, CDR2 FQGNSA. V was pared by 5 bases and J by 8 bases, with 11 bases of the junction left unmatched. CDR3 length: 16 amino acids. In DNA form, the CDR3 reads TGTGCCAGCAGCCCGACTAGCGGGGGCCGCACGGGTACGCAGTATTTT. Residues: CASSPTSGGRTGTQYF.

CDR3 sequence: CASNPDINYGYTF. CDR3 DNA sequence: TGTGCCAGCAACCCAGACATTAACTATGGCTACACCTTC. The chain has TRBV2 and TRBJ1-2; D gene uncertain. Germline V CDR1 and CDR2: SNHLY, FYNNEI. Trimming removed 7 bases at V and 1 base at J, with 10 bases between. The CDR3 covers 13 residues.

J is TRBJ1-4 and V is TRBV19; 9 bases align to TRBD1. Trimming took 9 bases from V and 1 from J; bases not matched to a gene: 9. This CDR3 has 16 residues. CDR1 and CDR2 (germline): LNHDA, SQIVND (reference sequence). The CDR3 protein is CASRTGDGRTNEKLFF. Written as DNA, the CDR3 is TGTGCCAGCAGGACAGGGGATGGAAGAACTAATGAAAAACTGTTTTTT.

J is TRBJ1-5 and V is TRBV5-4; unclear D gene. Germline loops: CDR1 SGHNT, CDR2 YYREEE (reference sequence). This CDR3 contains 14 residues. Trimming took 0 bases from V and 1 from J, leaving 5 bases between them. The CDR3 is CASSLVGSNQPQHF. CDR3 nucleotides: TGTGCCAGCAGCTTGGTCGGGAGCAATCAGCCCCAGCATTTT. The entire variable domain, with the rest obtained from reference TRBV5-4 and TRBJ1-5, is as follows: ETGVTQSPTHLIKTRGQQVTLRCSSQSGHNTVSWYQQALGQGPQFIFQYYREEENGRGNFPPRFSGLQFPNYSSELNVNALELDDSALYLCASSLVGSNQPQHFGDGTRLSIL.

V and J are TRBV19 and TRBJ1-5; TRBD1 matches 10 bases. The CDR3 consists of 18 residues. Per germline, CDR1 LNHDA and CDR2 SQIVND (reference sequence). Losses at the gene ends were 6 bases for V and 1 base for J; bases not matched to a gene: 12. CDR3 in amino acids: CASRGGQGVYLSNQPQHF. The CDR3 coding sequence is TGTGCCAGTAGGGGAGGACAGGGGGTGTATTTGAGCAATCAGCCCCAGCATTTT.

This clone was observed a single time. This sequence joins TRBV6-1 and TRBJ1-1, with a weak D call TRBD1 (6 bases). With 2 bases removed from V and 8 bases from J, the gap between germline ends came to 15 bases. Germline CDR1 is MNHNS and CDR2 is SASEGT. The CDR3 totals 14 residues. CDR3 sequence reads: CASSEQQGGGEAFF. CDR3 in DNA: TGTGCCAGCAGTGAACAACAGGGAGGGGGGGAAGCTTTCTTT.

The chain recombines TRBV27 with TRBJ1-2; perhaps TRBD1 as D (5 bases). CDR3 length equals 15 residues. V was shortened by 5 bases and J by 3 bases, with 16 bases between the two germline ends. CDR1 is MNHEY and CDR2 is SMNVEV in the germline V gene (reference sequence). In DNA form, the CDR3 reads TGTGCCAGCAGTCACCGACAGCCCGCTGACTATGGCTACACCTTC. Its protein product is CASSHRQPADYGYTF.

The chain carries TRBV10-1 and TRBJ1-4, with unresolved D. V was cut by 3 bases and J by 7 bases, with 9 bases left in between. The CDR3 sequence is 13 residues long. The germline V gene has CDR1 WNHNN and CDR2 SYGVQD (reference sequence). As DNA, the CDR3 is TGCGCCAGCAGTGATCGGGCGGGTGAAAAACTGTTTTTT. Translating it yields CASSDRAGEKLFF.

This chain connects TRBV30 to TRBJ1-6, with D hard to call. Germline V gives CDR1 GTSNPN, CDR2 SVGIG (reference sequence). This CDR3 is built from 20 residues. The V end lost 0 bases, the J end lost 10 bases, and 31 bases lay between the germline ends. CDR3 amino acids: CAWSVPVAGGSARGYSPLHF. For the CDR3, the DNA is TGTGCCTGGAGTGTACCAGTTGCGGGTGGGTCAGCTCGGGGTTACTCACCCCTCCACTTT.